This TCR beta chain derives from a study of blood T cell repertoires in COVID-19. The wider study: COVID-19 samples from acute and convalescent phases originated in the United States, Italy and Spain. T cells, B-cell-depleted T cells, or PBMCs supplied cDNA or gDNA.

Original analysis: Reference gene primer amplification yielded estimated nucleated cell counts. Some clones are missing from TCRdb's copy, which holds only in-frame ones; the method was immunoSEQ multiplex PCR. D and trimming come from the DNA, and the V and J calls and clone size come from that table. There are some 700,000 clones in the sample; around 89% occur only once, and approximately 0.25% lies in the top ten. Material for sequencing was peripheral blood. The source of this sequence is a woman younger than 35 with acute or convalescent COVID-19.

CDR3 nucleotide sequence: TGTGCCAGCAGTACTATCCAGGGGCCGTATAATGAAAAACTGTTTTTT. Amino acid sequence: CASSTIQGPYNEKLFF. J is TRBJ1-4 and V is TRBV27, with a possible D match to TRBD1 (6 bases). V lost 5 bases, J lost 4 bases, and 17 bases lay in between. Germline values: CDR1 MNHEY, CDR2 SMNVEV (reference sequence). The CDR3 is 16 amino acids.